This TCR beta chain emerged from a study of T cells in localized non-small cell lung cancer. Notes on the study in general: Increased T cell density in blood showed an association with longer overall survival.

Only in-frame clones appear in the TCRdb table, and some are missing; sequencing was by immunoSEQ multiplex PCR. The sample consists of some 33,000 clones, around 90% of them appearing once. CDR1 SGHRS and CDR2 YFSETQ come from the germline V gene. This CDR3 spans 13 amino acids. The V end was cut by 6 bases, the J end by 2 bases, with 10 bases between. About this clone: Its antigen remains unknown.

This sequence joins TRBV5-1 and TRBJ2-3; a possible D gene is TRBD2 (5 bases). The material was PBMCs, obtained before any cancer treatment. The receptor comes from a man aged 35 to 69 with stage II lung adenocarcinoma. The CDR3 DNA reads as TGCGCCAGCAAAGAGGGCGACACAGATACGCAGTATTTT. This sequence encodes CASKEGDTDTQYF.